The entry that follows covers one T cell receptor beta chain sequence. Its antigen is unidentified. TCRdb reprocessed the reads with MiXCR, giving one entry per CDR3 protein. The table lists around 99,000 distinct CDR3 sequences, around 28% of them singletons, with about 81% in the top ten. This sample was taken from a study of T cell repertoires in cytomegalovirus infection. The CDR3 extends over 14 amino acids. Deletions cut 1 base from V and 7 bases from J, with 13 bases between. J is TRBJ1-1 and V is TRBV12-3 or TRBV12-4, with a tentative D call TRBD1 (5 bases). The receptor's source is a human donor in good health (CMV status not recorded). Some clones in this sample may be carry-over from other donors' samples. The input for sequencing was CD8+ T cells from cultured PBMCs, taken from culture after CMV antigen stimulation. The CDR3 protein is CASSLGGGWVEAFF. CDR3 nucleotides: TGTGCCAGCAGTTTAGGCGGGGGATGGGTTGAAGCTTTCTTT.